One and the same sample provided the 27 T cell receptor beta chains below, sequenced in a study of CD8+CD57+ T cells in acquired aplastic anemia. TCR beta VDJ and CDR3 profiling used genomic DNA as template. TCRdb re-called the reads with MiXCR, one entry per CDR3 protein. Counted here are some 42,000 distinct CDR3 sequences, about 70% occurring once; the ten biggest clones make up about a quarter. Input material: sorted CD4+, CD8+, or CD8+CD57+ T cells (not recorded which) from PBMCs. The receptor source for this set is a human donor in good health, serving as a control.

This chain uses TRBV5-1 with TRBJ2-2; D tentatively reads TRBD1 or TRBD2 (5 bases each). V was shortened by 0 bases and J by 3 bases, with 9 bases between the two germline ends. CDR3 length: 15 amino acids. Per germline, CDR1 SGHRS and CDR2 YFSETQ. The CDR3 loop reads CASSLGGTDTGELFF. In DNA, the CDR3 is TGCGCCAGCAGCTTGGGGGGGACGGACACCGGGGAGCTGTTTTTT.

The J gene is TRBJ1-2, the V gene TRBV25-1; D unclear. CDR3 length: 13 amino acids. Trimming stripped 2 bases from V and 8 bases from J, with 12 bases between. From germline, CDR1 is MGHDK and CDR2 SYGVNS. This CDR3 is CASSEGSPSGYTF. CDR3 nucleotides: TGTGCCAGCAGTGAAGGGAGCCCCTCGGGCTACACCTTC.

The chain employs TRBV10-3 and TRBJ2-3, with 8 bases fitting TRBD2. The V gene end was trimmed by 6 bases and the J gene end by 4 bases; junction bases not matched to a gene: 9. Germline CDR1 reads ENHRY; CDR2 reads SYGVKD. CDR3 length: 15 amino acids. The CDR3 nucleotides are TGTGCCATCAGGAGAGACAGTAGCGGGGCAGATACGCAGTATTTT. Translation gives CAIRRDSSGADTQYF.

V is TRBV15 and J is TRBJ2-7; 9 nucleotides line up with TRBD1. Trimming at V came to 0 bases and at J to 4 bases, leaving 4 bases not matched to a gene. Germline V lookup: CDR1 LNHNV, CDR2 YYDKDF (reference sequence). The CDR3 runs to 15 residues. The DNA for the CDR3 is TGTGCCACCAGCAGAGATGTGGGACAGGGTTACGAGCAGTACTTC. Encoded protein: CATSRDVGQGYEQYF.

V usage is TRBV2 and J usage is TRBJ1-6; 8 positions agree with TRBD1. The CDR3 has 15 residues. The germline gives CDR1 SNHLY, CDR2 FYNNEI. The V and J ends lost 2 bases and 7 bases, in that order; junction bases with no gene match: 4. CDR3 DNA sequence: TGTGCCAGCAGTGAATCCCAGGGGGCAAATTCACCCCTCCACTTT. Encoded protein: CASSESQGANSPLHF.

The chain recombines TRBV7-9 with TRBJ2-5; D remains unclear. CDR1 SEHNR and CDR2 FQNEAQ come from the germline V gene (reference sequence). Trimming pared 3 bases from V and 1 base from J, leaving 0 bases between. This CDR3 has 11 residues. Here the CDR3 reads CASSFQETQYF. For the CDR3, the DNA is TGTGCCAGCAGCTTCCAAGAGACCCAGTACTTC.

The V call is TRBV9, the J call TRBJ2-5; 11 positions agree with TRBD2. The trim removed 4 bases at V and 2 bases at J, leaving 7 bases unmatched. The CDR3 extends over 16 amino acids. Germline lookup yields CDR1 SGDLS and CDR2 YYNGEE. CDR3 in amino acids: CASSSNLAGGQETQYF. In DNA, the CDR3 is TGTGCCAGCAGCTCCAACCTAGCGGGGGGACAAGAGACCCAGTACTTC.

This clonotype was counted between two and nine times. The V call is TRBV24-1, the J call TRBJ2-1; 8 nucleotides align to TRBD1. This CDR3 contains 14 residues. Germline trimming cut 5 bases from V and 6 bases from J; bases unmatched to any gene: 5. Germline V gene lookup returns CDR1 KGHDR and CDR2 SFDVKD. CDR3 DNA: TGTGCCACCAGTGCCTGGGGGACAGGCAATGAGCAGTTCTTC. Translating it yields CATSAWGTGNEQFF.

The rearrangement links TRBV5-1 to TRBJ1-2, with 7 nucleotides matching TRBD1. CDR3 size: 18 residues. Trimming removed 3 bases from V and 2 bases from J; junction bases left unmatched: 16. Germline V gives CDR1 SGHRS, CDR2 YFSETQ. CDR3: CASSWIGQVIALNYGYTF. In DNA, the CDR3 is TGCGCCAGCAGCTGGATAGGACAGGTGATCGCCCTAAACTATGGCTACACCTTC.

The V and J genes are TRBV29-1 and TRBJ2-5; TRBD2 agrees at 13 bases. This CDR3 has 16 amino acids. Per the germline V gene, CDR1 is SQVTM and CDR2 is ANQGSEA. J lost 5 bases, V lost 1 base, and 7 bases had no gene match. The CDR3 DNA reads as TGCAGCGTTGAAGCCCCGACTAGCGGGGGGCTGGAGACCCAGTACTTC. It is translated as CSVEAPTSGGLETQYF.

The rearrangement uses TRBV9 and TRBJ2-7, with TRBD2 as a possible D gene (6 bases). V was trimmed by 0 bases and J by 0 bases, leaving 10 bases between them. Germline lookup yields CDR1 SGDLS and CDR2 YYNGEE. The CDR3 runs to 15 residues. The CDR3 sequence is CASSVEFGGSYEQYF. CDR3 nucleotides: TGTGCCAGCAGCGTAGAGTTCGGGGGCTCCTACGAGCAGTACTTC. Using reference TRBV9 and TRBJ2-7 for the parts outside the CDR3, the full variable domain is DSGVTQTPKHLITATGQRVTLRCSPRSGDLSVYWYQQSLDQGLQFLIQYYNGEERAKGNILERFSAQQFPDLHSELNLSSLELGDSALYFCASSVEFGGSYEQYFGPGTRLTVT.

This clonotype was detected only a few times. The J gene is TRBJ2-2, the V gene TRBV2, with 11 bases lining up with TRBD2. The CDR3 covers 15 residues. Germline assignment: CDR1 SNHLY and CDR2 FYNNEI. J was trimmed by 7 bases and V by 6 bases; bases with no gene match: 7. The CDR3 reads CASRYSGGADGELFF. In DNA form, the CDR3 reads TGTGCCAGCAGGTATAGCGGGGGGGCGGACGGGGAGCTGTTTTTT.

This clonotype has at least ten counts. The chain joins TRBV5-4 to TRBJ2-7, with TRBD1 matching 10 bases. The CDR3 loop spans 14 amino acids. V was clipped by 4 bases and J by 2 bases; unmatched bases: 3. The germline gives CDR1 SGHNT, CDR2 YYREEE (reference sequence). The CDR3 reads CASSLGQGAYEQYF. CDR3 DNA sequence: TGTGCCAGCAGCCTCGGACAGGGGGCCTACGAGCAGTACTTC.

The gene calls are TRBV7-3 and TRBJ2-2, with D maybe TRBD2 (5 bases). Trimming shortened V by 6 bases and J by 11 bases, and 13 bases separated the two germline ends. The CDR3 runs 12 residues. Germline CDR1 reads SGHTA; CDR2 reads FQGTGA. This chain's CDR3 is CASSPFPGELFF. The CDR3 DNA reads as TGTGCCAGCAGTCCGTTCCCGGGAGAGCTGTTTTTT. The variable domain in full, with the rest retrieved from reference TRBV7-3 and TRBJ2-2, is GAGVSQTPSNKVTEKGKYVELRCDPISGHTALYWYRQSLGQGPEFLIYFQGTGAADDSGLPNDRFFAVRPEGSVSTLKIQRTERGDSAVYLCASSPFPGELFFGEGSRLTVL.

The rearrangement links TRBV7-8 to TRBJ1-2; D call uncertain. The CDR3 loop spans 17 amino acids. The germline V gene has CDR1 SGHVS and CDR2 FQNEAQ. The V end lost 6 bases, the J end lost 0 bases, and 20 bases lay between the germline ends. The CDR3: CASSFPSTLNSNYGYTF. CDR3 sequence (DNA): TGTGCCAGCAGTTTTCCCTCGACCTTAAACTCTAACTATGGCTACACCTTC.

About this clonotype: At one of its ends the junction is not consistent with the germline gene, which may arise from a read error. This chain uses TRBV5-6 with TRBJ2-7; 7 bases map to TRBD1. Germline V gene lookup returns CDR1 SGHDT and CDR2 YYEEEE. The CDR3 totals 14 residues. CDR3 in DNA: TGTGCCAGCAGCTTGGGGACAGGTCCCTACGAGCGGTACTTC. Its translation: CASSLGTGPYERYF.

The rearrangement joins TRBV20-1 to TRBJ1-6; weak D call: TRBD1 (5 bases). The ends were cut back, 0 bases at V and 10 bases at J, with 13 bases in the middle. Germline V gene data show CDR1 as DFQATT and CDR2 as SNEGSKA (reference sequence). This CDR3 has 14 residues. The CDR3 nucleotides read TGCAGTGCTAGAGATCATGGAGGGGACTCACCCCTCCACTTT. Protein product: CSARDHGGDSPLHF.

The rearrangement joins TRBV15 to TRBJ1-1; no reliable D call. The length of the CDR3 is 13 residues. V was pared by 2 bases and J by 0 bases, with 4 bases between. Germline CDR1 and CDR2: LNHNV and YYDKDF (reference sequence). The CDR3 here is CATSRLMNTEAFF. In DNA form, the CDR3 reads TGTGCCACCAGCAGATTGATGAACACTGAAGCTTTCTTT.

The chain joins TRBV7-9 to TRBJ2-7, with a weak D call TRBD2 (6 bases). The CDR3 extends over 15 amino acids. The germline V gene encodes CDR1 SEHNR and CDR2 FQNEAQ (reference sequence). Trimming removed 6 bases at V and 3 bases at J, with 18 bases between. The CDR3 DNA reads TGTGCCAGCAGTGAGTCAGTGACTAGGAGCTACGAGCAGTACTTC. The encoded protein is CASSESVTRSYEQYF.

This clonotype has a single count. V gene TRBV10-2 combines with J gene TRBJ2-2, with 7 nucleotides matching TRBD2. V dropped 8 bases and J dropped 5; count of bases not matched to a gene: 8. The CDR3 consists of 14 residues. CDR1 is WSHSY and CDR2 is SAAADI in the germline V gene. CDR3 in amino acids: CASGALGGTGELFF. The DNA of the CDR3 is TGCGCCAGCGGCGCTTTGGGGGGGACCGGGGAGCTGTTTTTT.

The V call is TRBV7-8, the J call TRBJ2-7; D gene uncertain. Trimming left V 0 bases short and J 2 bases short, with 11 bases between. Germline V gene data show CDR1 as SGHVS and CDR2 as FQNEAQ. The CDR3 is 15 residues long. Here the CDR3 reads CASSLALGSTYEQYF. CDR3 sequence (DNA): TGTGCCAGCAGCTTAGCCCTCGGATCCACCTACGAGCAGTACTTC.

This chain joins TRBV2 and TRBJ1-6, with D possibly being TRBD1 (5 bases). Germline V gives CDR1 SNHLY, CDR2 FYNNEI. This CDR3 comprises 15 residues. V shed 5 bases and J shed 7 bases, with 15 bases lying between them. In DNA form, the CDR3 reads TGTGCCAGCAGTACTCAAGGGGCCTTGAATTCACCCCTCCACTTT. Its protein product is CASSTQGALNSPLHF.

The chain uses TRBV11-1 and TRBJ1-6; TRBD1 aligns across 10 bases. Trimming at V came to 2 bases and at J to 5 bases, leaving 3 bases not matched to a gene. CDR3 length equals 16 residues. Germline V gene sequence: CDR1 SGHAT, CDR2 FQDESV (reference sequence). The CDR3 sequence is CASSLLGTGDNSPLHF. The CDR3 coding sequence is TGTGCCAGCAGCTTACTCGGGACAGGGGATAATTCACCCCTCCACTTT. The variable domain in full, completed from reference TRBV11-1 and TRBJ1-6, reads EAEVAQSPRYKITEKSQAVAFWCDPISGHATLYWYRQILGQGPELLVQFQDESVVDDSQLPKDRFSAERLKGVDSTLKIQPAELGDSAMYLCASSLLGTGDNSPLHFGNGTRLTVT.

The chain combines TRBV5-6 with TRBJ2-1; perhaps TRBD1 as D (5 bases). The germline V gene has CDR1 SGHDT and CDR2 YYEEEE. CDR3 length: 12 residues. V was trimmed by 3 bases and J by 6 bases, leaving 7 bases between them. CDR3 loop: CASSSDSNEQFF. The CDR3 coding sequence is TGTGCCAGCAGCTCCGACAGCAATGAGCAGTTCTTC.

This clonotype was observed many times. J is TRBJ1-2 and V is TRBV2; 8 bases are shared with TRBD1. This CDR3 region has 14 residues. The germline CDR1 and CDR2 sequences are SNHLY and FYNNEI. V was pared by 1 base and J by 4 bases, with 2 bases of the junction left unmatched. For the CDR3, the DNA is TGTGCCAGCAGTGAAGGGACAGGGAGCTATGGCTACACCTTC. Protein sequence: CASSEGTGSYGYTF.

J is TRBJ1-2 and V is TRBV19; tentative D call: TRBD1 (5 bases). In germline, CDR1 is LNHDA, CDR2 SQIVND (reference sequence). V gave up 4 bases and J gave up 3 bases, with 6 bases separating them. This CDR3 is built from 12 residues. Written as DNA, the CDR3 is TGTGCCAGTAGTAAGACAGACTATGGCTACACCTTC. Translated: CASSKTDYGYTF.

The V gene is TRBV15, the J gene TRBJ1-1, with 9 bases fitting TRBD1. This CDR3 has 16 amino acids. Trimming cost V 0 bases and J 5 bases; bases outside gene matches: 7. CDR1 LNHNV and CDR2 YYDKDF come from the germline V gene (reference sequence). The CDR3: CATSREVQGARTEAFF. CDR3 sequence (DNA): TGTGCCACCAGCAGAGAGGTACAGGGGGCGAGGACTGAAGCTTTCTTT.